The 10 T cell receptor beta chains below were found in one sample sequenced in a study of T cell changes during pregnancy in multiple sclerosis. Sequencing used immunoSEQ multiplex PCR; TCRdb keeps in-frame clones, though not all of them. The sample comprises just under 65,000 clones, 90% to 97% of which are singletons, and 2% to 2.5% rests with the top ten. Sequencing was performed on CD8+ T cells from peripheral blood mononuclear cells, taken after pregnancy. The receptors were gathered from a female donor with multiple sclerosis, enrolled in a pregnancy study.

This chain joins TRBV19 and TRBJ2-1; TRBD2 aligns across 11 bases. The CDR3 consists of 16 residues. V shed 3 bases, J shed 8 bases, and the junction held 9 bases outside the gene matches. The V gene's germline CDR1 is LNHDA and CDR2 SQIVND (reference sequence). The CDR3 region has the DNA TGTGCCAGTAGTATGGGACTAGCGGTCGGGATCGATGAGCAGTTCTTC. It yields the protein CASSMGLAVGIDEQFF. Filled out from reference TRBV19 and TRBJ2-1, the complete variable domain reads DGGITQSPKYLFRKEGQNVTLSCEQNLNHDAMYWYRQDPGQGLRLIYYSQIVNDFQKGDIAEGYSVSREKKESFPLTVTSAQKNPTAFYLCASSMGLAVGIDEQFFGPGTRLTVL.

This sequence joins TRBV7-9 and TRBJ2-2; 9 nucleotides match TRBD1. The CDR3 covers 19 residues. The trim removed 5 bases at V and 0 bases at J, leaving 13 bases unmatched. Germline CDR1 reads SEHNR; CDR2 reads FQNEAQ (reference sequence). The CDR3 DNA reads TGTGCCAGCAGCCAGGGGGGGACAGGGCGCCATTCGAACACCGGGGAGCTGTTTTTT. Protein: CASSQGGTGRHSNTGELFF.

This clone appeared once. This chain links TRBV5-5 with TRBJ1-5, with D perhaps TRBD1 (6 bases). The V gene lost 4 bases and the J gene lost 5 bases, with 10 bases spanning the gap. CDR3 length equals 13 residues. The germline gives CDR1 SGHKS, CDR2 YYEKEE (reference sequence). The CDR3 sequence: CASSVTGYQPQHF. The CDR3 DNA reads TGTGCCAGCAGCGTAACAGGGTATCAGCCCCAGCATTTT. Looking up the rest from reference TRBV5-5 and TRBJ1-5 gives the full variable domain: DAGVTQSPTHLIKTRGQQVTLRCSPISGHKSVSWYQQVLGQGPQFIFQYYEKEERGRGNFPDRFSARQFPNYSSELNVNALLLGDSALYLCASSVTGYQPQHFGDGTRLSIL.

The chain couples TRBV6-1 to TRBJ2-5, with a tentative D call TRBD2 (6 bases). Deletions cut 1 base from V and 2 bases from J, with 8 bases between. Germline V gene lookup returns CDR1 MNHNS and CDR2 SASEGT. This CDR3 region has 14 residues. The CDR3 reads CASSEGRDQETQYF. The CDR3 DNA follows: TGTGCCAGCAGTGAAGGGAGGGATCAAGAGACCCAGTACTTC.

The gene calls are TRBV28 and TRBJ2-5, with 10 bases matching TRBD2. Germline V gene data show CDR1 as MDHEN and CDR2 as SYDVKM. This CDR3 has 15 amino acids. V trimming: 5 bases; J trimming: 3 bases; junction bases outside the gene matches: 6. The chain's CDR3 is CASSNSLAGKETQYF. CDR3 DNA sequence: TGTGCCAGCAGTAATTCACTAGCGGGAAAAGAGACCCAGTACTTC.

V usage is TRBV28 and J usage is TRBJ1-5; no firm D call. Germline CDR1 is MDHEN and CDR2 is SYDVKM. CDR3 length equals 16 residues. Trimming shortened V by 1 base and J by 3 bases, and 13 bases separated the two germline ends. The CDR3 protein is CASSLYGPGLNQPQHF. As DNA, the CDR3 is TGTGCCAGCAGTTTATATGGTCCAGGACTCAATCAGCCCCAGCATTTT.

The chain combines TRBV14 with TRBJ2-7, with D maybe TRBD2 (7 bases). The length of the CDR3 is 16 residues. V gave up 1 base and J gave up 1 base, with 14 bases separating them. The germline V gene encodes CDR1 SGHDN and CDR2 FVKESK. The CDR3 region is CASSQARGGGSYEQYF. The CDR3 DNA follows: TGTGCCAGCAGCCAAGCGAGGGGGGGAGGATCCTACGAGCAGTACTTC.

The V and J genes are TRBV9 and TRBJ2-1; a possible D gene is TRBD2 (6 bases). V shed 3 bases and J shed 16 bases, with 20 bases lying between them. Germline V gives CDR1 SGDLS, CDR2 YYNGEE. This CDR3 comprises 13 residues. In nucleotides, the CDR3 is TGTGCCAGCAGCGCCTCAGGGCGGGGTGGTATCTTCTTC. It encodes CASSASGRGGIFF. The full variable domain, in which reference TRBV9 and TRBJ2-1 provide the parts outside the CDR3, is DSGVTQTPKHLITATGQRVTLRCSPRSGDLSVYWYQQSLDQGLQFLIQYYNGEERAKGNILERFSAQQFPDLHSELNLSSLELGDSALYFCASSASGRGGIFFGPGTRLTVL.

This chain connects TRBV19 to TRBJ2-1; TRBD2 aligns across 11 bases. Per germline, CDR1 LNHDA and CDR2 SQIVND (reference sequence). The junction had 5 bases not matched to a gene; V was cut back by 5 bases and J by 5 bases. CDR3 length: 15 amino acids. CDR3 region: CASSSGLAVNNEQFF. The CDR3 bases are TGTGCCAGTAGTTCGGGACTAGCGGTGAACAATGAGCAGTTCTTC.

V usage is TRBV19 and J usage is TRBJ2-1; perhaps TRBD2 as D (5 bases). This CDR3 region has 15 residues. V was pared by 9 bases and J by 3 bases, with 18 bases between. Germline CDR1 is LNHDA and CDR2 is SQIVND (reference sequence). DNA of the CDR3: TGTGCCAGCGCCCACGTAGGGAGCGACTACAATGAGCAGTTCTTC. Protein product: CASAHVGSDYNEQFF.